This TCR beta chain came from a study of response to subunit inactivated influenza vaccine. This CDR3 region has 16 residues. The V gene lost 0 bases and the J gene lost 7 bases, with 18 bases spanning the gap. Germline V gives CDR1 LNHNV, CDR2 YYDKDF (reference sequence). This clonotype showed up many times. Its cognate antigen is unknown. Study-level results: It was the authors' suggestion that each seasonal influenza vaccination recruits few new T cells.

TCRdb reanalysed the RT-PCR reads using MiXCR and keeps one entry per CDR3 protein. Among under 950,000 distinct CDR3 sequences listed, 21% were seen once. The receptor was isolated from a man aged 50-59 years who received an inactivated influenza vaccine. The chain combines TRBV15 with TRBJ1-1; the D gene is possibly TRBD1 (6 bases). Material: PBMCs from blood, obtained more than 4 days after vaccination. The CDR3 loop is CATSRDRGESGFEAFF. The CDR3 DNA reads as TGTGCCACCAGCAGAGATAGGGGGGAATCGGGCTTTGAAGCTTTCTTT.